This TCR beta chain was identified in a study of blood T cell repertoires in COVID-19. Study as a whole: The origin of the acute and convalescent COVID-19 samples was the United States, Italy and Spain. In each case, the material was cDNA or gDNA derived from T cells, B-cell-depleted T cells, or PBMCs.

Seattle researchers signed up patients amid active infection and tracked them longitudinally. The CDR3 runs 18 residues. V shed 3 bases, J shed 0 bases, and the junction held 12 bases outside the gene matches. The germline V gene encodes CDR1 SGHRS and CDR2 YFSETQ. Per the study methods: Cell counts per sample came from amplifying reference gene primers. Assay: immunoSEQ multiplex PCR; the TCRdb copy retains only in-frame clones and omits some. The DNA gave D and trimming, while V, J and clone size come from that table. The sample has about 270,000 clones; roughly 90% are singletons. The chain employs TRBV5-1 and TRBJ2-4, with 7 positions matching TRBD1. This sequence originates from a woman in her 30s with COVID-19, enrolled during active disease. Sequenced input: peripheral blood. CDR3 amino acids: CASSWDSERAIAKNIQYF. Here the CDR3 DNA reads TGCGCCAGCAGCTGGGACAGCGAACGAGCTATAGCCAAAAACATTCAGTACTTC.